These T cell receptor beta chains were read from a single sample in a study of T cells in Graves' hyperthyroidism and ophthalmopathy. TCRdb recomputed calls from the multiplex PCR reads with MiXCR, one row per CDR3 protein. Of 250,000 to 300,000 distinct CDR3 sequences in the sample, about an eighth were seen once. Input material: blood. The receptor set was obtained from a woman under 40 with Graves' hyperthyroidism that later progressed to Graves' ophthalmopathy. Each CDR3 is given with its conserved first and last residue. D genes are given only for firm matches. Where a row states a size, it is once, few, many or the class of an expanded clone; other rows omit it.

j_call v_call d_call clone_size cdr3_aa cdr3_nt
TRBJ2-7 TRBV4-3 - - CASSQDWETEQYF TGCGCCAGCAGCCAAGATTGGGAGACGGAACAGTACTTC
TRBJ1-1 TRBV19 - few CASTVMGGTEAFF TGTGCCAGTACGGTTATGGGAGGGACTGAAGCTTTCTTT
TRBJ2-5 TRBV4-2 TRBD2 many CASSSIAGRETQYF TGTGCCAGCAGCTCCATAGCGGGAAGAGAGACCCAGTACTTC
TRBJ2-1 TRBV7-9 - many CASSPTDGGVWNEQFF TGTGCCAGCAGCCCCACGGACGGTGGGGTGTGGAATGAGCAGTTCTTC
TRBJ2-7 TRBV6-1 TRBD2 few CAGSRGLAGHEQYF TGTGCCGGCAGCCGAGGACTAGCGGGCCACGAGCAGTACTTC
TRBJ2-1 TRBV27 - many CASSSSWSEGDNEQFF TGTGCCAGCAGTTCCTCATGGTCGGAGGGCGACAATGAGCAGTTCTTC
TRBJ1-2 TRBV24-1 - many CATSDGGYYGYTF TGTGCCACCAGTGATGGGGGTTACTATGGCTACACCTTC
TRBJ1-5 TRBV19 - - CASTGGGQPQHF TGTGCCAGTACTGGGGGGGGTCAGCCCCAGCATTTT
TRBJ2-3 TRBV19 - few CASQSGTSRRDTQYF TGTGCCAGTCAATCCGGGACATCCCGACGAGATACGCAGTATTTT
TRBJ2-1 TRBV20-1 TRBD2 - CSARDYTGTTFNEQFF TGCAGTGCTAGAGATTACACCGGGACTACCTTCAATGAGCAGTTCTTC
TRBJ2-1 TRBV4-3 - - CASSQEPGGGPGDEQFF TGCGCCAGCAGCCAGGAGCCAGGGGGAGGGCCGGGAGATGAGCAGTTCTTC
TRBJ2-3 TRBV7-2 TRBD1 many CASSATGELADTQYF TGTGCCAGCAGCGCGACAGGGGAGTTGGCAGATACGCAGTATTTT
TRBJ1-5 TRBV12-3/TRBV12-4 - many CASSFGEAQPQHF TGTGCCAGCAGTTTTGGGGAGGCGCAGCCCCAGCATTTT
TRBJ2-1 TRBV6-2/TRBV6-3 TRBD2 many CASSPGGGGTYNEQFF TGTGCCAGCAGCCCCGGGGGGGGCGGAACCTACAATGAGCAGTTCTTC
TRBJ2-1 TRBV7-9 - many CASSLAGLYYNEQFF TGTGCCAGCAGCTTAGCCGGACTCTATTACAATGAGCAGTTCTTC
TRBJ2-3 TRBV20-1 - many CSAREVETGDTDTQYF TGCAGTGCTAGGGAGGTCGAAACGGGGGACACAGATACGCAGTATTTT
TRBJ2-1 TRBV12-3/TRBV12-4 - - CASSLHEQFF TGTGCCAGCAGTTTACATGAGCAGTTCTTC
TRBJ2-1 TRBV7-2 - many CASSSITFRGVRSYNEQFF TGTGCCAGCAGCTCCATTACCTTTAGGGGTGTCCGCTCCTACAATGAGCAGTTCTTC
TRBJ1-4 TRBV2 - - CASSEAGGSDEKLFF TGTGCCAGCAGTGAAGCGGGAGGCAGCGATGAAAAACTGTTTTTT
TRBJ2-7 TRBV6-5 TRBD2 many CASSYSSRTSDYEQYF TGTGCCAGCAGTTACTCGAGTAGGACTAGCGACTACGAGCAGTACTTC
TRBJ2-1 TRBV6-5 - many CASSYGGAEESSYNEQFF TGTGCCAGCAGTTATGGGGGAGCAGAGGAAAGCTCCTACAATGAGCAGTTCTTC
TRBJ1-1 TRBV3-1 - many CASSQDRASRAFF TGTGCCAGCAGCCAAGACCGGGCCAGCCGCGCTTTCTTT
TRBJ2-3 TRBV4-3 TRBD1 - CASSSDRGQEDTQYF TGCGCCAGCAGCTCAGACAGGGGGCAGGAGGATACGCAGTATTTT
TRBJ2-1 TRBV12-3/TRBV12-4 TRBD2 few CASSLPAGVREQFF TGTGCCAGCAGTTTACCAGCGGGAGTTCGGGAGCAGTTCTTC
TRBJ1-1 TRBV20-1 - many CSAQRQMNTEAFF TGCAGTGCTCAAAGGCAGATGAACACTGAAGCTTTCTTT
TRBJ1-5 TRBV6-1 - many CASSYPERVNQPQHF TGTGCCAGCAGTTACCCGGAGAGGGTCAATCAGCCCCAGCATTTT
TRBJ2-3 TRBV5-1 TRBD2 many CASSSGSLAGGTDTQYF TGCGCCAGCAGCTCCGGCTCCCTAGCGGGAGGCACAGATACGCAGTATTTT
TRBJ2-5 TRBV4-2 - - CASSQDSETSKYF TGTGCCAGCAGCCAAGATTCCGAGACGTCAAAGTACTTC
TRBJ2-5 TRBV11-2 - many CASSRTGTVRETQYF TGTGCCAGCAGTCGAACCGGGACCGTTAGGGAGACCCAGTACTTC
TRBJ2-2 TRBV27 - many CASSLLGFAVPGELFF TGTGCCAGCAGTTTATTGGGGTTCGCGGTGCCCGGGGAGCTGTTTTTT
TRBJ2-5 TRBV5-1 - many CASSFAQQETQYF TGCGCCAGCAGCTTTGCACAGCAAGAGACCCAGTACTTC
TRBJ2-1 TRBV28 - many CASRDYNEQFF TGTGCCAGCAGGGATTACAATGAGCAGTTCTTC
TRBJ2-2 TRBV18 - many CASSLNSWAGSTGELFF TGTGCCAGCTCACTAAACTCATGGGCCGGCAGCACCGGGGAGCTGTTTTTT
TRBJ1-5 TRBV7-2 TRBD1 - CASSLYGTVFNQPQHF TGTGCCAGCAGCTTATACGGGACAGTTTTCAATCAGCCCCAGCATTTT
TRBJ2-7 TRBV11-1 - many CASSRNRDEQYF TGTGCCAGCAGCAGAAACCGGGACGAGCAGTACTTC
TRBJ1-3 TRBV7-2 - few CASSLEVSSGNTIYF TGTGCCAGCAGCTTAGAGGTGTCCTCTGGAAACACCATATATTTT
TRBJ2-7 TRBV28 - many CASSGALGGQQYF TGTGCCAGCAGTGGGGCGCTGGGTGGGCAGCAGTACTTC
TRBJ2-5 TRBV5-1 - many CASRFSLQETQYF TGCGCCAGCAGGTTCTCCCTACAGGAGACCCAGTACTTC
TRBJ2-2 TRBV20-1 - many CSARDEVGRGTGELFF TGCAGTGCTAGAGACGAAGTGGGGCGGGGCACCGGGGAGCTGTTTTTT
TRBJ2-7 TRBV7-9 TRBD2 few CASSLGGGAEEQYF TGTGCCAGCAGCCTCGGGGGGGGGGCAGAGGAGCAGTACTTC
TRBJ1-6 TRBV3-1 - few CASSQDPGGSSPLHF TGTGCCAGCAGCCAAGATCCCGGGGGCTCTTCACCCCTCCACTTT